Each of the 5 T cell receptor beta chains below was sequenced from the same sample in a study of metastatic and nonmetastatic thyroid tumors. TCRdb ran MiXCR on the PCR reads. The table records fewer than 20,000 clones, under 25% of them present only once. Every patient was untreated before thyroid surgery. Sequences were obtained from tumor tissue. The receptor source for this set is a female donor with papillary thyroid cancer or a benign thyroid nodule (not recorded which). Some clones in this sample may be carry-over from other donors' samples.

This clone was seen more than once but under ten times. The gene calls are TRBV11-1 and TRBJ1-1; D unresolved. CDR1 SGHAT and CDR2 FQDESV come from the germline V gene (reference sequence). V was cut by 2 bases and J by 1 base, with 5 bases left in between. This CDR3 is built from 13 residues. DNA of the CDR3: TGTGCCAGCAGCTTATTTTCGAACACTGAAGCTTTCTTT. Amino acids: CASSLFSNTEAFF.

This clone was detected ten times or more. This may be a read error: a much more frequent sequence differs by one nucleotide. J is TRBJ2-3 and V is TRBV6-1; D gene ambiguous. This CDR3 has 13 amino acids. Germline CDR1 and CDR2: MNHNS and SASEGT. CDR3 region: CASMTLSTDTRYF. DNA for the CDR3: TGTGCCAGCATGACACTGAGCACAGATACGCGGTATTTT.

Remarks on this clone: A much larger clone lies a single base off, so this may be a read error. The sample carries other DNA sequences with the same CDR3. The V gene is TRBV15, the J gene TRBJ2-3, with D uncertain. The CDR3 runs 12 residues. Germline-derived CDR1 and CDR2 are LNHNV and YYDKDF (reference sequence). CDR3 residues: CATSRGEIAQYF. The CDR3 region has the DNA TGCGCCACCAGCAGAGGAGAGATAGCGCAGTATTTT.

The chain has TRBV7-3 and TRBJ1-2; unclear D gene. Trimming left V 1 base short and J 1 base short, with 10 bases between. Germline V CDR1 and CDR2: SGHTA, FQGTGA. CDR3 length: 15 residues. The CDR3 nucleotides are TGTGCCAGCAGCTTAAGTCCGGCAGATAACTATGGCTACACCTTC. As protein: CASSLSPADNYGYTF.

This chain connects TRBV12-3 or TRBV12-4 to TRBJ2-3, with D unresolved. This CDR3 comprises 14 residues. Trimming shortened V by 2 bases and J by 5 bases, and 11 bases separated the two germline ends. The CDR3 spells CASSLISTEDTQYF. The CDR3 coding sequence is TGTGCCAGCAGTTTAATAAGCACGGAAGATACGCAGTATTTT.